This entry lists 29 T cell receptor beta chains sequenced from one sample in a study of blood T cell repertoires in COVID-19 (dated by TCRdb to the early 2020s). Library generation was performed with the immunoSEQ multiplex PCR assay. TCRdb carries this immuneACCESS record with in-frame sequences only. Its versions omit some clonotypes, under half of them owing to an unresolved V gene in the studies checked, with the rest unexplained. For this sample the table gives roughly 43,000 clones, of which more than 75% were detected only once. Roughly 4.8% of the sample belongs to the ten largest clones. Sequencing was done on a sample of peripheral blood. The source of these receptors is a human donor in a cohort sampled during active COVID-19.

V gene TRBV6-6 combines with J gene TRBJ2-7; D perhaps matches TRBD2 (5 bases). The CDR3 extends over 14 amino acids. Trimming removed 5 bases at V and 4 bases at J, with 15 bases between. The germline CDR1 and CDR2 sequences are MNHNY and SVGAGI (reference sequence). Written as DNA, the CDR3 is TGTGCCAGCAGTCCCGGGGTCAAGTCTTACGAGCAGTACTTC. It specifies CASSPGVKSYEQYF.

The V gene is TRBV28, the J gene TRBJ1-4, with D tentatively TRBD1 (5 bases). Germline CDR1 is MDHEN and CDR2 is SYDVKM. The CDR3 consists of 15 residues. With 5 bases removed from V and 7 bases from J, the gap between germline ends came to 17 bases. The CDR3 DNA follows: TGTGCCAGCAGTCTCCGACAGTCGGTTAGTGAAAAACTGTTTTTT. It translates to CASSLRQSVSEKLFF.

J is TRBJ2-7 and V is TRBV9; 12 nucleotides agree with TRBD1. V lost 4 bases and J lost 4; bases outside the gene matches: 6. The CDR3 is 15 residues long. Looked up from germline, CDR1 is SGDLS and CDR2 is YYNGEE. CDR3: CASSRLGQGAYEQYF. CDR3 in DNA: TGTGCCAGCAGCCGCCTGGGACAGGGGGCTTACGAGCAGTACTTC.

The chain uses TRBV7-9 and TRBJ1-2; tentatively, D is TRBD1 (5 bases). Germline CDR1 reads SEHNR; CDR2 reads FQNEAQ (reference sequence). V gave up 8 bases and J gave up 8 bases, with 15 bases separating them. The CDR3 covers 12 residues. Here the CDR3 reads CASVDSLEGYTF. The CDR3 coding sequence is TGTGCCAGCGTTGACAGCCTGGAAGGCTACACCTTC. Full variable domain (rest looked up from reference TRBV7-9 and TRBJ1-2): DTGVSQNPRHKITKRGQNVTFRCDPISEHNRLYWYRQTLGQGPEFLTYFQNEAQLEKSRLLSDRFSAERPKGSFSTLEIQRTEQGDSAMYLCASVDSLEGYTFGSGTRLTVV.

V is TRBV28 and J is TRBJ2-3, with D perhaps matching TRBD2 (7 bases). Germline loops: CDR1 MDHEN, CDR2 SYDVKM. The V end was cut by 4 bases, the J end by 4 bases, with 24 bases between. This CDR3 has 18 amino acids. The CDR3 region has the DNA TGTGCCAGCAGTTCCTCCTCCGGGGGGCGGGAGCAATCAGATACGCAGTATTTT. Protein: CASSSSSGGREQSDTQYF.

This chain connects TRBV2 to TRBJ2-7; 8 nucleotides match TRBD1. This CDR3 is built from 15 residues. V was pared by 2 bases and J by 3 bases, with 6 bases of the junction left unmatched. The V gene's germline CDR1 is SNHLY and CDR2 FYNNEI. The CDR3 DNA reads as TGTGCCAGCAGTGAAACTGGACAGGGCCTCTACGAGCAGTACTTC. Its protein is CASSETGQGLYEQYF.

V gene TRBV6-1 combines with J gene TRBJ2-7; 13 bases align to TRBD2. The CDR3 runs to 18 residues. V dropped 1 base and J dropped 2; count of bases not matched to a gene: 8. Germline V CDR1 and CDR2: MNHNS, SASEGT. The CDR3 spells CASSEGTSGRGLPYEQYF. CDR3 sequence (DNA): TGTGCCAGCAGTGAAGGGACTAGCGGGAGAGGGCTGCCCTACGAGCAGTACTTC.

The chain uses TRBV5-1 and TRBJ2-5, with TRBD1 matching 9 bases. CDR3 size: 16 residues. CDR1 and CDR2 (germline): SGHRS, YFSETQ. The J segment lost 1 base and the V segment lost 2 bases, leaving 6 bases of the junction unmatched. Here the CDR3 reads CASSFEGQGSQETQYF. CDR3 bases: TGCGCCAGCAGCTTCGAGGGACAGGGCTCCCAAGAGACCCAGTACTTC.

This clone was counted only a few times. V gene TRBV25-1 combines with J gene TRBJ1-1, with D maybe TRBD1 (6 bases). Germline CDR1 is MGHDK and CDR2 is SYGVNS. V lost 3 bases and J lost 4, with 12 bases in between. The CDR3 spans 14 residues. CDR3 sequence reads: CASSDPGGGTEAFF. CDR3 DNA: TGTGCCAGCAGTGATCCTGGGGGCGGCACTGAAGCTTTCTTT.

The gene calls are TRBV30 and TRBJ1-2; TRBD1 might be the D (6 bases). Deletions cut 2 bases from V and 0 bases from J, with 10 bases between. CDR3 length equals 14 residues. CDR1 GTSNPN and CDR2 SVGIG come from the germline V gene (reference sequence). CDR3 DNA sequence: TGTGCCTGGAGTCCGGGACACTCTAACTATGGCTACACCTTC. Its protein product is CAWSPGHSNYGYTF. The variable domain in full, with the rest retrieved from reference TRBV30 and TRBJ1-2, is SQTIHQWPATLVQPVGSPLSLECTVEGTSNPNLYWYRQAAGRGLQLLFYSVGIGQISSEVPQNLSASRPQDRQFILSSKKLLLSDSGFYLCAWSPGHSNYGYTFGSGTRLTVV.

V and J are TRBV9 and TRBJ2-7, with D perhaps matching TRBD2 (5 bases). The V gene's germline CDR1 is SGDLS and CDR2 YYNGEE. V was shortened by 0 bases and J by 7 bases, with 11 bases between the two germline ends. The CDR3 is 13 amino acids. The CDR3 loop is CASSVGASNEQYF. CDR3 sequence (DNA): TGTGCCAGCAGCGTAGGGGCTAGCAATGAGCAGTACTTC.

V and J are TRBV18 and TRBJ2-7, with 7 bases aligning to TRBD2. J was trimmed by 0 bases and V by 3 bases; bases with no gene match: 2. There are 14 residues in the CDR3. CDR1 KGHSH and CDR2 LQKENI come from the germline V gene. CDR3 bases: TGTGCCAGCTCACCGGGCGGGAGCTCCTACGAGCAGTACTTC. Encoded protein: CASSPGGSSYEQYF. The entire variable domain, with the rest obtained from reference TRBV18 and TRBJ2-7, is as follows: NAGVMQNPRHLVRRRGQEARLRCSPMKGHSHVYWYRQLPEEGLKFMVYLQKENIIDESGMPKERFSAEFPKEGPSILRIQQVVRGDSAAYFCASSPGGSSYEQYFGPGTRLTVT.

This sequence joins TRBV14 and TRBJ2-3; TRBD1 might be the D (6 bases). The V end was cut by 4 bases, the J end by 0 bases, with 26 bases between. Germline V gene lookup returns CDR1 SGHDN and CDR2 FVKESK. The CDR3 is made up of 20 amino acids. The CDR3 nucleotides are TGTGCCAGCAGCCCCTCCTCAGGGGAACCAAAAAAGAATAGCACAGATACGCAGTATTTT. Amino acid sequence: CASSPSSGEPKKNSTDTQYF.

The chain links TRBV7-9 to TRBJ2-5; the match to TRBD2 covers 13 bases. The CDR3 runs to 16 residues. The V segment lost 5 bases and the J segment 5 bases; nucleotides outside the gene matches: 8. CDR1 SEHNR and CDR2 FQNEAQ come from the germline V gene (reference sequence). CDR3 sequence: CASSPRLAGGGETQYF. The CDR3 region has the DNA TGTGCCAGCAGCCCGAGACTAGCGGGAGGTGGCGAGACCCAGTACTTC. Using reference TRBV7-9 and TRBJ2-5 for the parts outside the CDR3, the full variable domain is DTGVSQNPRHKITKRGQNVTFRCDPISEHNRLYWYRQTLGQGPEFLTYFQNEAQLEKSRLLSDRFSAERPKGSFSTLEIQRTEQGDSAMYLCASSPRLAGGGETQYFGPGTRLLVL.

The CDR3: CASRRVGVLNTEAFF. The CDR3 DNA sequence: TGTGCCAGCAGGAGAGTAGGGGTGCTGAACACTGAAGCTTTCTTT. The V and J genes are TRBV7-2 and TRBJ1-1, with a possible D match to TRBD1 (5 bases). V was shortened by 6 bases and J by 0 bases, with 14 bases between the two germline ends. The CDR3 sequence is 15 residues long. Germline values: CDR1 SGHTA, CDR2 FQGNSA.

This rearrangement joins TRBV18 to TRBJ1-5; D is ambiguous. The V end was cut by 2 bases, the J end by 2 bases, with 7 bases between. The CDR3 contains 14 residues. Germline V gene sequence: CDR1 KGHSH, CDR2 LQKENI. CDR3 DNA sequence: TGTGCCAGCTCACCAGGCGGGGGCAATCAGCCCCAGCATTTT. Translation gives CASSPGGGNQPQHF.

The J gene is TRBJ1-5, the V gene TRBV24-1; 10 bases fit TRBD1. Germline trimming cut 2 bases from V and 7 bases from J; bases unmatched to any gene: 7. The CDR3 is made up of 16 amino acids. Looked up from germline, CDR1 is KGHDR and CDR2 is SFDVKD. The CDR3 sequence is CATSDYLGQGSQPQHF. The CDR3 DNA reads TGTGCCACCAGTGATTATCTGGGACAGGGGAGCCAGCCCCAGCATTTT.

This sequence joins TRBV5-5 and TRBJ2-2; D perhaps matches TRBD2 (6 bases). In germline, CDR1 is SGHKS, CDR2 YYEKEE (reference sequence). V lost 1 base to trimming and J lost 4 bases, with 23 bases between them. The CDR3 covers 19 residues. CDR3 protein: CASSLSARLVGTGTGELFF. In nucleotides, the CDR3 is TGTGCCAGCAGCTTGTCGGCCAGACTAGTCGGGACCGGCACCGGGGAGCTGTTTTTT.

The rearrangement links TRBV28 to TRBJ1-1; D not resolved. This CDR3 has 14 amino acids. CDR1 MDHEN and CDR2 SYDVKM come from the germline V gene. The V end was cut by 7 bases, the J end by 0 bases, with 12 bases between. CDR3 nucleotides: TGTGCCAGCACCTTCTCTGTTATGAACACTGAAGCTTTCTTT. This gives the protein CASTFSVMNTEAFF. Full variable domain (rest looked up from reference TRBV28 and TRBJ1-1): DVKVTQSSRYLVKRTGEKVFLECVQDMDHENMFWYRQDPGLGLRLIYFSYDVKMKEKGDIPEGYSVSREKKERFSLILESASTNQTSMYLCASTFSVMNTEAFFGQGTRLTVV.

The rearrangement uses TRBV19 and TRBJ2-5; D possibly corresponds to TRBD1 (6 bases). This CDR3 region has 17 residues. V was pared by 6 bases and J by 4 bases, with 24 bases between. The germline CDR1 and CDR2 sequences are LNHDA and SQIVND (reference sequence). The CDR3 reads CASRVRASDRSRETQYF. As DNA, the CDR3 is TGTGCCAGTAGGGTCAGAGCGTCGGACAGATCCCGAGAGACCCAGTACTTC.

The CDR3 coding sequence is TGTGCCAGCAGCCTAGCGGGAGGGGGCAATGAGCAGTTCTTC. Translating gives CASSLAGGGNEQFF. This rearrangement joins TRBV14 to TRBJ2-1; 11 bases are shared with TRBD2. The CDR3 runs 14 residues. J lost 6 bases, V lost 4 bases, and 2 bases had no gene match. Germline loops: CDR1 SGHDN, CDR2 FVKESK.

This rearrangement joins TRBV4-1 to TRBJ2-3; TRBD2 aligns across 7 bases. Germline V gene data show CDR1 as MGHRA and CDR2 as YSYEKL. The CDR3 has 16 residues. V was clipped by 0 bases and J by 2 bases; unmatched bases: 5. This chain's CDR3 is CASSQDGREYTDTQYF. Written as DNA, the CDR3 is TGCGCCAGCAGCCAAGACGGGCGGGAGTACACAGATACGCAGTATTTT.

This CDR3 reads CASSPGQGNQPQHF. In nucleotides, the CDR3 is TGCGCCAGCAGCCCGGGACAGGGTAATCAGCCCCAGCATTTT. The chain recombines TRBV4-1 with TRBJ1-5; 9 positions agree with TRBD1. The CDR3 has 14 amino acids. Germline assignment: CDR1 MGHRA and CDR2 YSYEKL. With V trimmed by 4 bases and J by 4 bases, 2 bases remained unmatched.

V gene TRBV6-2 or TRBV6-3 combines with J gene TRBJ2-2; TRBD2 matches 13 bases. The ends lost 1 base at V and 1 base at J; junction bases unmatched: 6. CDR1 is MNHEY and CDR2 is SVGEGT in the germline V gene. The CDR3 extends over 19 amino acids. As DNA, the CDR3 is TGTGCCAGCAGTTACTGGCCGGGACTAGCGGGAAGGAACACCGGGGAGCTGTTTTTT. Its protein is CASSYWPGLAGRNTGELFF.

This sequence joins TRBV15 and TRBJ2-7; 7 nucleotides line up with TRBD2. The CDR3 sequence is 15 residues long. V shed 1 base, J shed 3 bases, and the junction held 6 bases outside the gene matches. Per the germline V gene, CDR1 is LNHNV and CDR2 is YYDKDF (reference sequence). The CDR3 loop is CATSRVGGPIYEQYF. The CDR3, as DNA: TGTGCCACCAGCAGAGTGGGAGGGCCGATCTACGAGCAGTACTTC.

The J gene is TRBJ2-3, the V gene TRBV14, with 12 nucleotides matching TRBD1. After removal of 5 bases from V and 3 bases from J, the junction contained 6 bases not matched to a gene. The CDR3 length is 16 residues. Germline V lookup: CDR1 SGHDN, CDR2 FVKESK. The CDR3 sequence is CASSFRDRGRTDTQYF. In nucleotides, the CDR3 is TGTGCCAGCAGCTTCCGGGACAGGGGGCGTACAGATACGCAGTATTTT.

The chain uses TRBV12-3 or TRBV12-4 and TRBJ2-1; D perhaps matches TRBD1 (5 bases). Deletions cut 5 bases from V and 9 bases from J, with 14 bases between. The length of the CDR3 is 13 residues. CDR3: CASSAARVAEQFF. For the CDR3, the DNA is TGTGCCAGCAGTGCCGCCAGGGTTGCTGAGCAGTTCTTC.

V and J are TRBV10-3 and TRBJ1-4, with 9 nucleotides matching TRBD1. The CDR3 loop spans 13 amino acids. Trimming took 11 bases from V and 6 from J; bases not matched to a gene: 7. Looked up from germline, CDR1 is ENHRY and CDR2 is SYGVKD. This CDR3 reads CASRGQGDEKLFF. The CDR3 nucleotides read TGTGCCTCGAGGGGACAGGGAGATGAAAAACTGTTTTTT.

V and J are TRBV4-2 and TRBJ1-1; D is undetermined. The germline CDR1 and CDR2 sequences are LGHNA and YNFKEQ. This CDR3 is 15 amino acids long. Trimming took 0 bases from V and 0 from J, leaving 8 bases between them. The CDR3 DNA is TGTGCCAGCAGCCAAGATCTGTACTTGAACACTGAAGCTTTCTTT. Translation: CASSQDLYLNTEAFF.